The rows below give T cell receptor beta chains drawn from one sample of a study of cytomegalovirus exposure and HLA in healthy donors. Method: immunoSEQ multiplex PCR; TCRdb's copy keeps in-frame clones and lacks some. The table for this sample gives 180,000 or so clones. What was sequenced was PBMCs. These receptors originate from a boy aged 5-17 years in good health and CMV-seronegative. Both conserved end residues are part of each CDR3. The D gene is left open where the match is weak.

J gene: TRBJ2-1
V gene: TRBV4-1
D gene: NA
CDR3 DNA: TGCGCCAGCAGCCAAGATTCGAGCCAGGGTGTTTGGAATGAGCAGTTCTTC
CDR3 protein: CASSQDSSQGVWNEQFF

J gene: TRBJ2-1
V gene: TRBV11-3
D gene: NA
CDR3 DNA: TGTGCCAGCAGCTTAGATTCGCGGAATGAGCAGTTCTTC
CDR3 protein: CASSLDSRNEQFF

J gene: TRBJ2-7
V gene: TRBV28
D gene: NA
CDR3 DNA: TGTGCCAGCAGCCCACGTTTGGCGGGGGCTTACGAGCAGTACTTC
CDR3 protein: CASSPRLAGAYEQYF

J gene: TRBJ1-4
V gene: TRBV6-6
D gene: NA
CDR3 DNA: TGTGCCACTTATAGGGGTTCAACTAATGAAAAACTGTTTTTT
CDR3 protein: CATYRGSTNEKLFF

J gene: TRBJ2-5
V gene: TRBV27
D gene: TRBD2
CDR3 DNA: TGTGCCAGCAGTCCCTTGACTAGCGGGGGGGGTAAGACCCAGTACTTC
CDR3 protein: CASSPLTSGGGKTQYF

J gene: TRBJ2-7
V gene: TRBV2
D gene: NA
CDR3 DNA: TGTGCCAGGGGGCGGGGTCAGGGTAACGAGCAGTACTTC
CDR3 protein: CARGRGQGNEQYF

J gene: TRBJ2-5
V gene: TRBV6-6
D gene: NA
CDR3 DNA: TGTGCCAGCAGTTACTCGGGCGACGAGACCCAGTACTTC
CDR3 protein: CASSYSGDETQYF

J gene: TRBJ1-6
V gene: TRBV28
D gene: NA
CDR3 DNA: TGTGCCAGCAGTCCCCACCCCGACTCTATTTCACCCCTCCACTTT
CDR3 protein: CASSPHPDSISPLHF

J gene: TRBJ2-5
V gene: TRBV7-9
D gene: NA
CDR3 DNA: TGTGCCAGCAAACCTGGGGGGAACAACTTCTTGACCCAGTACTTC
CDR3 protein: CASKPGGNNFLTQYF

J gene: TRBJ1-2
V gene: TRBV7-2
D gene: NA
CDR3 DNA: TGTGCCAGCAGCTTGGACTCCACATCCCTCTATGGCTACACCTTC
CDR3 protein: CASSLDSTSLYGYTF

J gene: TRBJ1-1
V gene: TRBV7-9
D gene: TRBD1
CDR3 DNA: TGTGCCAGCAGCCCCCAGGGACAGGGGAGCACTGAAGCTTTCTTT
CDR3 protein: CASSPQGQGSTEAFF

J gene: TRBJ1-5
V gene: TRBV2
D gene: NA
CDR3 DNA: TGTGCCAGCAATCCCTCTCGGAATCAGCCCCAGCATTTT
CDR3 protein: CASNPSRNQPQHF

J gene: TRBJ1-2
V gene: TRBV18
D gene: TRBD1
CDR3 DNA: TGTGCCAGCTCACTGCAGGGGGCGCGTTATGGCTACACCTTC
CDR3 protein: CASSLQGARYGYTF